What follows is one TCR beta chain and its context. The target antigen is unknown. The data stem from a study of identical twins. Study observations and caveats: Modelling underestimated the level of out-of-frame TCR alpha sharing observed in monozygotic twins. While abundant cord blood beta clonotypes carried fewer insertions, memory repertoires showed no such pattern.

The CDR3 runs to 14 residues. V lost 1 base, J lost 1 base, and 4 bases lay in between. Germline V CDR1 and CDR2: SGHTA, FQGNSA. A universal primer site was incorporated via template switching, and the cDNA contained unique molecular identifiers. TCRdb re-called the 5' RACE reads through MiXCR, storing one row per CDR3 protein. The sample holds 450,000 or so distinct CDR3 sequences, around 14% seen once. This sample also belongs to another study, concerning yellow fever vaccine responses in identical twins. That report notes: Twins reportedly mounted vaccine T cell responses that seemed partly convergent, partly personalized.

The sequence came from a woman between 18 and 29 years old in good health. Sequencing used CD4+ T cells sorted from blood. The chain carries TRBV7-2 and TRBJ1-4, with unresolved D. CDR3 DNA sequence: TGTGCCAGCAGCTTAGATCGAACTAATGAAAAACTGTTTTTT. Translation gives CASSLDRTNEKLFF.